What follows is one T cell receptor beta chain and its context. What it recognizes is unknown. Sequencing was performed with immunoSEQ multiplex PCR; in TCRdb, only in-frame clones are kept and a portion is missing. The data contain fewer than 90,000 clones, roughly 93% of them singletons. V trimming: 8 bases; J trimming: 1 base; junction bases outside the gene matches: 9. Germline V gene lookup returns CDR1 ENHRY and CDR2 SYGVKD. This CDR3 has 15 residues. This record belongs to a study of graft-versus-host responses after intestinal transplantation. At the level of the study: Multivisceral, liver-intestinal, or isolated intestinal grafts were transplanted into recipients.

The TCR sequence derives from a human donor who was the organ donor for an intestinal transplant. The sample was unstimulated CD4+ T cells sorted from spleen or lymph node cells, taken before transplant. This chain links TRBV10-3 with TRBJ1-1; 8 nucleotides line up with TRBD1. CDR3 residues: CAIEQGQGQNTEAFF. CDR3 coding DNA: TGTGCCATCGAACAAGGACAGGGACAGAACACTGAAGCTTTCTTT.